The source of this TCR beta chain is a study of T cell responses to AZD1222 COVID-19 vaccine. Study conclusions and caveats: In the spike-specific TCR repertoire, nearly half reportedly target unmutated variant regions.

Comments on this clone: Antigen specificity is unknown.

The data were produced by immunoSEQ multiplex PCR, yet TCRdb's version contains in-frame clones alone and is incomplete. Of approximately 150,000 clones listed, roughly 92% are singletons. The CDR3 is made up of 14 amino acids. Germline trimming cut 4 bases from V and 3 bases from J; bases unmatched to any gene: 4. CDR1 and CDR2 from the germline V gene are SGHRS and YFSETQ. The source is an adult in good health. Sequenced here: peripheral blood, sampled on day 0 of AZD1222 vaccination. The V and J genes are TRBV5-1 and TRBJ2-5; 9 bases line up with TRBD1. The DNA of the CDR3 is TGCGCCAGCAGCATGGGACAGGGCGAAGAGACCCAGTACTTC. Protein product: CASSMGQGEETQYF.